This T cell receptor (beta chain) was observed in a study of cytomegalovirus exposure and HLA in healthy donors. Points from the study as a whole: The listing of roughly 160 TCR beta chains classed them as cytomegalovirus-associated.

To note about this clone: The antigen is undetermined.

Germline V lookup: CDR1 MNHNS, CDR2 SASEGT. Deletions cut 1 base from V and 5 bases from J, with 17 bases between. The CDR3 length is 16 residues. From the roughly 110-subject validation cohort, which was separate from the approximately 700-subject first cohort, the donors were drawn. Data came from immunoSEQ multiplex PCR; TCRdb stores just in-frame clones and leaves some out. The sample lists about 65,000 clones; just over 90% were seen once. What was sequenced was PBMCs. This rearrangement joins TRBV6-1 to TRBJ2-5; TRBD2 might be the D (5 bases). This TCR came from a woman aged 18-35 years in good health and CMV-seronegative. CDR3 coding DNA: TGTGCCAGCAGTGAAGTCTCAGTCGCGGGCTGGGAGACCCAGTACTTC. As protein: CASSEVSVAGWETQYF.